This TCR beta chain was profiled in a study of blood T cell repertoires in COVID-19. V lost 7 bases to trimming and J lost 3 bases; unmatched junction nucleotides: 13. This CDR3 is 16 amino acids long. From germline, CDR1 is SQVTM and CDR2 ANQGSEA. All recovered Cohort 3 donors got two negative PCRs, got clearance, or saw symptom resolution. Generated by immunoSEQ multiplex PCR, the TCRdb table keeps only in-frame clones and is missing some. This repertoire shows fewer than 400,000 clones, roughly 90% found once; its top ten account for roughly 18%. This receptor was taken from a woman aged 25 to 39 who had recovered from COVID-19. The sequenced sample was PBMCs or T cells enriched from blood (not recorded which). V usage is TRBV29-1 and J usage is TRBJ2-2; 8 nucleotides align to TRBD2. CDR3: CSGGGLAGHHTGELFF. CDR3 nucleotide sequence: TGCAGCGGGGGGGGTCTAGCGGGCCATCACACCGGGGAGCTGTTTTTT.